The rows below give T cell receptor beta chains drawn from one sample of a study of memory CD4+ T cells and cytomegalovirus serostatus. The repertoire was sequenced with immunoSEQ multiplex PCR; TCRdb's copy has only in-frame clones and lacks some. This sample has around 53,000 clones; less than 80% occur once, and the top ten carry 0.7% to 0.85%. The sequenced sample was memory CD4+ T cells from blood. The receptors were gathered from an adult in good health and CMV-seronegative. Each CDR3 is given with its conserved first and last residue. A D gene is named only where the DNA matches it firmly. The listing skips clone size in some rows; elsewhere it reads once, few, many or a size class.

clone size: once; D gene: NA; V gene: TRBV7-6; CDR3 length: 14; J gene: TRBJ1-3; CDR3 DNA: TGTGCCAGCAGCTTGGAGGTCTCTGGAAACACCATATATTTT; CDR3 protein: CASSLEVSGNTIYF
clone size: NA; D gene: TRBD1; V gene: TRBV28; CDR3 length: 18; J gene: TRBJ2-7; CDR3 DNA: TGTGCCAGCATATCGGGACAGGGGCTTAAGGGATCCTTCTACGAGCAGTACTTC; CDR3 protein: CASISGQGLKGSFYEQYF
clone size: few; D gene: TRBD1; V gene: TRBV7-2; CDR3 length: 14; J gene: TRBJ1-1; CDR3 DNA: TGTGCCAGCAGCCCCGGACAGGGGTACACTGAAGCTTTCTTT; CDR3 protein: CASSPGQGYTEAFF
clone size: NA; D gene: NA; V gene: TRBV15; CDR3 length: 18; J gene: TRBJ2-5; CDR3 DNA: TGTGCCACCAGCAGAGATATGGGGCGTACTACTATGCAAGAGACCCAGTACTTC; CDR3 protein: CATSRDMGRTTMQETQYF
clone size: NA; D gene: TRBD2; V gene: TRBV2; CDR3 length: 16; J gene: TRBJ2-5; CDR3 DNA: TGTGCCAGCAGGAGAGCTAGCGGGGGGGAACAAGAGACCCAGTACTTC; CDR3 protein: CASRRASGGEQETQYF
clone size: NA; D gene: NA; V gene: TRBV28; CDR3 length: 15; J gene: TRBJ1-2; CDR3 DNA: TGTGCCAGCAACGCCCCCCCGGCCCCTCCGGAGGGCTACACCTTC; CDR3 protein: CASNAPPAPPEGYTF
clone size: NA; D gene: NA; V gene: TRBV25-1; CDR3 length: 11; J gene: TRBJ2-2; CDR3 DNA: TGTGCCAGCAGTCTCACCGGGGAGCTGTTTTTT; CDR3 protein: CASSLTGELFF
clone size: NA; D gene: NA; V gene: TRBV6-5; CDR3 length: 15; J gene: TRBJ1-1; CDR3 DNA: TGTGCCAGCAGTTACTCGACGGAGGGTACCACTGAAGCTTTCTTT; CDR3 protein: CASSYSTEGTTEAFF
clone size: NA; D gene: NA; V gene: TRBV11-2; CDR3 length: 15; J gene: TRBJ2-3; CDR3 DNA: TGTGCCAGCAGCTTAGATATAGATAGCACAGATACGCAGTATTTT; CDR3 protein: CASSLDIDSTDTQYF
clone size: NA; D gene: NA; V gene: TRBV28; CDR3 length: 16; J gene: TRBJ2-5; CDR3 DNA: TGTGCCAGCAGTTTATCGCGTAGCAGGGTTCAAGAGACCCAGTACTTC; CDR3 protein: CASSLSRSRVQETQYF
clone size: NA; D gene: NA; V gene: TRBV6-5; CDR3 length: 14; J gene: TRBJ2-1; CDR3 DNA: TGTGCCAGCAGGGGACGCGCGATCTACAATGAGCAGTTCTTC; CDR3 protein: CASRGRAIYNEQFF
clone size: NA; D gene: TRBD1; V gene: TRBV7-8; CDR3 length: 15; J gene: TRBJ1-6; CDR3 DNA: TGTGCCAGCAGCCTAGACGGACAGGCCTATTCACCCCTCCACTTT; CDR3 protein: CASSLDGQAYSPLHF
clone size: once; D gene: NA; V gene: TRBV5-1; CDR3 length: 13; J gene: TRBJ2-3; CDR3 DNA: TGCGCCAGCAGCCCCTACCCAGCGGATACGCAGTATTTT; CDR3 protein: CASSPYPADTQYF
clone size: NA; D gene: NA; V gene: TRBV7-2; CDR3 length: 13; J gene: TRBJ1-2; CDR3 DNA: TGTGCCAGCAGCGCCCGACAGAACTATGGCTACACCTTC; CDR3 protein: CASSARQNYGYTF
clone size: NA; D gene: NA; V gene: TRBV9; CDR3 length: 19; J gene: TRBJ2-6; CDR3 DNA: TGTGCCAGCAGCGTAAGTGTTGCAGGGGCGAACTCTGGGGCCAACGTCCTGACTTTC; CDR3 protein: CASSVSVAGANSGANVLTF
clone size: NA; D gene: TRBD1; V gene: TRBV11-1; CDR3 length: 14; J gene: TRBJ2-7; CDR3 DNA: TGTGCCAGCAGCCCTCGGACAGGGAGGTACGAGCAGTACTTC; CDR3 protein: CASSPRTGRYEQYF
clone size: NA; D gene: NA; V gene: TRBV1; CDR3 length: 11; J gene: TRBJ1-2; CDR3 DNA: TGCACCAGCAGCCGGGGGGGAGGCTACACCTTC; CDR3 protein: CTSSRGGGYTF
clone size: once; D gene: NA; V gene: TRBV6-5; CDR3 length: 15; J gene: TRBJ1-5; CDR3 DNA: TGTGCCAGCAGTTACAGAGATTTTAGCAATCAGCCCCAGCATTTT; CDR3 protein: CASSYRDFSNQPQHF
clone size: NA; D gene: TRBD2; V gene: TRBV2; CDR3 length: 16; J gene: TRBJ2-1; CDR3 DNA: TGTGCCAGCAGTGAGGACTATGCGGGGGGGCGGGATGAGCAGTTCTTC; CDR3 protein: CASSEDYAGGRDEQFF
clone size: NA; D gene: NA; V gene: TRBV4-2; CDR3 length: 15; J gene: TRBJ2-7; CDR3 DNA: TGTGCCAGCAGCCAGACTATCGGAGAAGTTTACGAGCAGTACTTC; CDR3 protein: CASSQTIGEVYEQYF
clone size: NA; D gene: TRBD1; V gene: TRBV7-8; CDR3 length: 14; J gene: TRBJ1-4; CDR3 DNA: TGTGCCAGCAGCACCCGACAGGGGAGCGAAAAACTGTTTTTT; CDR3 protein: CASSTRQGSEKLFF
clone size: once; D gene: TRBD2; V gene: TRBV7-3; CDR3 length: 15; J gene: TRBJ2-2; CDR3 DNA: TGTGCCAGCGCACTAGCGGGAGGAAATACCGGGGAGCTGTTTTTT; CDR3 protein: CASALAGGNTGELFF
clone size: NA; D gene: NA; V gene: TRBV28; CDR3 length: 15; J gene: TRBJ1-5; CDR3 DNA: TGTGCCAGCAGACCATGGCCGGGATACAATCAGCCCCAGCATTTT; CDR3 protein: CASRPWPGYNQPQHF
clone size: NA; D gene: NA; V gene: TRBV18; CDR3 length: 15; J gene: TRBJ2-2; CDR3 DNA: TGTGCCAGCTCACCGGGGCGGATGAACACCGGGGAGCTGTTTTTT; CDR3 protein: CASSPGRMNTGELFF
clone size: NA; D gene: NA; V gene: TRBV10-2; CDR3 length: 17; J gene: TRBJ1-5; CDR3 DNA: TGCGCCAGCAGGGATCTGGTACGGGGACAAGGAAATCAGCCCCAGCATTTT; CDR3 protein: CASRDLVRGQGNQPQHF
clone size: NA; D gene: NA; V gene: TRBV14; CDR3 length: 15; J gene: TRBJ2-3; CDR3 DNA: TGTGCCAGCAGCCCCACGACGGGACACACAGATACGCAGTATTTT; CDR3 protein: CASSPTTGHTDTQYF
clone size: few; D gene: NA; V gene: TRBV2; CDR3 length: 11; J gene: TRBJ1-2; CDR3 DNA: TGTGCCAGCAGTAGGGGCTATGGCTACACCTTC; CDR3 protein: CASSRGYGYTF
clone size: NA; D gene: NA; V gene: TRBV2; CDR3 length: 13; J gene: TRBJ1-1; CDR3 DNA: TGTGCCAGCAGTGGGGGAGGGAACACTGAAGCTTTCTTT; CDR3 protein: CASSGGGNTEAFF
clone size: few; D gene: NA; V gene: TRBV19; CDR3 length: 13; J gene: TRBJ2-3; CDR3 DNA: TGTGCCAGCCAACCTCGAAGCACAGATACGCAGTATTTT; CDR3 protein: CASQPRSTDTQYF
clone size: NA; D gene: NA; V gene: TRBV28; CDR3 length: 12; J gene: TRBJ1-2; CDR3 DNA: TGTGCCATCAGGAGGGATGATTATGGCTACACCTTC; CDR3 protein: CAIRRDDYGYTF
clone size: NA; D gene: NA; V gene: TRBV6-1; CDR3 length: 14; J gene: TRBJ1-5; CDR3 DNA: TGTGCCAGCAGTGAAGACGCCGACATCCAGCCCCAGCATTTT; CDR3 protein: CASSEDADIQPQHF
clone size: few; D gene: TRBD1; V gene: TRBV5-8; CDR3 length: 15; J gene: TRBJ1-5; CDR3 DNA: TGTGCCAGCAGCTTGGGGGACAGGCAGAATCAGCCCCAGCATTTT; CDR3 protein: CASSLGDRQNQPQHF
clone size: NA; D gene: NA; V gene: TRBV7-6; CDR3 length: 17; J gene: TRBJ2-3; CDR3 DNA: TGTGCCAGCAGCTTAGTCGGAGGATTAGGGCGCACAGATACGCAGTATTTT; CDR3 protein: CASSLVGGLGRTDTQYF
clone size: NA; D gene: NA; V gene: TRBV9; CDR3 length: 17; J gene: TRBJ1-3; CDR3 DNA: TGTGCCAGCAGCGTAGGCAGGGCCAGCTCCTCTGGAAACACCATATATTTT; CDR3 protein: CASSVGRASSSGNTIYF
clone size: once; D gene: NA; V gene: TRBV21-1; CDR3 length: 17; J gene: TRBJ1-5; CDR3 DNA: TGTGCCAGCAGCCTCCGGGACAGGGGGGATAGCAATCAGCCCCAGCATTTT; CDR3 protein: CASSLRDRGDSNQPQHF
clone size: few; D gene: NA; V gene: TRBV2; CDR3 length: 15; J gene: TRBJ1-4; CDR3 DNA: TGTGCCAGCAGCCAAGACGGGGTCGGCTATGAAAAACTGTTTTTT; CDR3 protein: CASSQDGVGYEKLFF
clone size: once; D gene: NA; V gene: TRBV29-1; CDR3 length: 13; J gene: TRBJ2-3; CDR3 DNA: TGCAGCGTTGAAGGCCCCGAGGGAGATACGCAGTATTTT; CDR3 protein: CSVEGPEGDTQYF
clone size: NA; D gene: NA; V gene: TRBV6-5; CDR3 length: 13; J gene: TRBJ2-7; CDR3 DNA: TGTGCCAGCAACGACACCCCCCGCGGCGAGCAGTACTTC; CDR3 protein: CASNDTPRGEQYF
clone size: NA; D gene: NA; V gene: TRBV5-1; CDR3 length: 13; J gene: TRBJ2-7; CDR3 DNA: TGCGCCAGCAGCTTGGTGAGTGGCTACGAGCAGTACTTC; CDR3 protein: CASSLVSGYEQYF
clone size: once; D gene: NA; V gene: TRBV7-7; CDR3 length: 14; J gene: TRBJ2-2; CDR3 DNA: TGTGCCAGCAGCCCGGGACGGGAACTGGGGGAGCTGTTTTTT; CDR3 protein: CASSPGRELGELFF
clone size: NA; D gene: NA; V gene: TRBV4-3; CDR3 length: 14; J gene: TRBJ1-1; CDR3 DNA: TGCGCCAGCAGCTCCCCCATCCCGGGGGGTGAAGCTTTCTTT; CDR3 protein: CASSSPIPGGEAFF
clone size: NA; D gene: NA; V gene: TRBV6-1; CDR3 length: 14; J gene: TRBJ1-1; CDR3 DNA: TGTGCCAGTGTCTCGGACAGCCTGAACACTGAAGCTTTCTTT; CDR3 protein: CASVSDSLNTEAFF
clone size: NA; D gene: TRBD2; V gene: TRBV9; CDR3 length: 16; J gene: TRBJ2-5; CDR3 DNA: TGTGCCAGCAGCGTAGAGGGCGGGAGGGCTACGGAGACCCAGTACTTC; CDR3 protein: CASSVEGGRATETQYF
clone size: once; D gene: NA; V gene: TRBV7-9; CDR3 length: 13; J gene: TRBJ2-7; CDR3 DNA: TGTGCCAGCAGCTTAGATTCAGGCTACGAGCAGTACTTC; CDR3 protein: CASSLDSGYEQYF
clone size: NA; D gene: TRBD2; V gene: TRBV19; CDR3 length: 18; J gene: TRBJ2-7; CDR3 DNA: TGTGCCAGTAGTCCAACCGGCAGACTAGCGGGAAAGGTTTACGAGCAGTACTTC; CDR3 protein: CASSPTGRLAGKVYEQYF
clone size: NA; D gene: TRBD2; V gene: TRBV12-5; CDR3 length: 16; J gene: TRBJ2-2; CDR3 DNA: TGTGCTAGTGGTGGGGGAGCGGGAGTAATAATCGGGGAGCTGTTTTTT; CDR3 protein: CASGGGAGVIIGELFF
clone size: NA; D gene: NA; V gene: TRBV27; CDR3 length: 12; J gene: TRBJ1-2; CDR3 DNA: TGTGCCAGCAATACCGGGACGAGTGGCTACACCTTC; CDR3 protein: CASNTGTSGYTF
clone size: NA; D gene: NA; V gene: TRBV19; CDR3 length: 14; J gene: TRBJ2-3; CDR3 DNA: TGTGCCAGTAGTACGAGAGTTGGAGCAGATACGCAGTATTTT; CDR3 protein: CASSTRVGADTQYF
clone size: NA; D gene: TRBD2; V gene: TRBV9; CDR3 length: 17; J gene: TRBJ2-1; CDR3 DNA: TGTGCCAGCAGGGCCCCACTACGGAAGCGGGAAGACAATGAGCAGTTCTTC; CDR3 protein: CASRAPLRKREDNEQFF
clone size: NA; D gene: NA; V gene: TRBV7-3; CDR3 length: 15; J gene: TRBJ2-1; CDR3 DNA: TGTGCCAGCAGCTTAGGAGGACTGTCGATGAATGAGCAGTTCTTC; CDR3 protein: CASSLGGLSMNEQFF
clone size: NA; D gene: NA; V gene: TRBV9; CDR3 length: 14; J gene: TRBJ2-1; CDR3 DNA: TGTGCCAGCAGCGCAGACCTTCCGGGCAATGAGCAGTTCTTC; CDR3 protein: CASSADLPGNEQFF
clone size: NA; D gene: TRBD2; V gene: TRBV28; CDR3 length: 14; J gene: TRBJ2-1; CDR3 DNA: TGTGCCAGCACCTCAGGGACTACTTACAATGAGCAGTTCTTC; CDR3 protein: CASTSGTTYNEQFF
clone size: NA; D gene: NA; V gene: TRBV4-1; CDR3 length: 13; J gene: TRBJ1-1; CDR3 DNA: TGCGCCAGCAGCGAGGACAGAGGCTTTGAAGCTTTCTTT; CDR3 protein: CASSEDRGFEAFF